The next 14 T cell receptor beta chains were all read from a single sample in a study of cytomegalovirus exposure and HLA in healthy donors. TCRdb's table, derived via immunoSEQ multiplex PCR, lists solely in-frame clones and lacks some. The sample consists of 200,000 to 250,000 clones, about 91% of them appearing once. The specimen sequenced was PBMCs. The receptors derive from a woman under 30 in good health and CMV-seronegative.

J is TRBJ2-1 and V is TRBV5-6; 7 bases fit TRBD2. The J segment lost 6 bases and the V segment lost 0 bases, leaving 12 bases of the junction unmatched. CDR1 is SGHDT and CDR2 is YYEEEE in the germline V gene. The CDR3 contains 17 residues. The CDR3 protein is CASSLALSSGKGNEQFF. In DNA form, the CDR3 reads TGTGCCAGCAGCTTGGCGTTGTCTAGCGGCAAAGGCAATGAGCAGTTCTTC. Looking up the rest from reference TRBV5-6 and TRBJ2-1 gives the full variable domain: DAGVTQSPTHLIKTRGQQVTLRCSPKSGHDTVSWYQQALGQGPQFIFQYYEEEERQRGNFPDRFSGHQFPNYSSELNVNALLLGDSALYLCASSLALSSGKGNEQFFGPGTRLTVL.

This chain joins TRBV5-8 and TRBJ2-7, with D possibly being TRBD2 (7 bases). The CDR3 consists of 15 residues. Germline-derived CDR1 and CDR2 are SGHTS and YDEGEE. The V end was cut by 2 bases, the J end by 0 bases, with 12 bases between. The CDR3 DNA is TGTGCCAGCAGCTTATCGGGGGGCCACTCCTACGAGCAGTACTTC. This translates into CASSLSGGHSYEQYF.

The chain recombines TRBV28 with TRBJ2-7, with 8 bases fitting TRBD2. The CDR3 loop spans 20 amino acids. J gave up 0 bases and V 3 bases, and 19 bases lay outside the gene matches. Germline lookup yields CDR1 MDHEN and CDR2 SYDVKM. The CDR3 DNA is TGTGCCAGCAGTTTTTCGGGTTGGGGTAGCGGGACCTTAAGCTCCTACGAGCAGTACTTC. This encodes CASSFSGWGSGTLSSYEQYF.

The gene calls are TRBV2 and TRBJ2-3; D possibly corresponds to TRBD2 (6 bases). The CDR3 totals 15 residues. Per germline, CDR1 SNHLY and CDR2 FYNNEI. V shed 5 bases and J shed 0 bases, with 12 bases lying between them. The CDR3 DNA sequence: TGTGCCAGCAGTCTGGGCGGGATTAGCACAGATACGCAGTATTTT. It yields the protein CASSLGGISTDTQYF.

The rearrangement uses TRBV7-9 and TRBJ2-7; D is unresolved. From germline, CDR1 is SEHNR and CDR2 FQNEAQ (reference sequence). This CDR3 region has 14 residues. V lost 5 bases and J 1 base, leaving 12 bases between the germline ends. CDR3 bases: TGTGCCAGCAGCCCAGGTGGTCGGTCCTACGAGCAGTACTTC. It encodes CASSPGGRSYEQYF.

The J gene is TRBJ2-7, the V gene TRBV11-2; TRBD2 agrees at 8 bases. Germline assignment: CDR1 SGHAT and CDR2 FQNNGV. This CDR3 spans 16 amino acids. V shed 1 base and J 9 bases; nucleotides not matched to a gene: 14. CDR3 DNA sequence: TGTGCCAGCAGCTTAGGTTACAGCGGGAGTCGTAGTGTGCAGTACTTC. This encodes CASSLGYSGSRSVQYF.

CDR3 protein: CAWMQGVISADTQYF. CDR3 DNA sequence: TGTGCCTGGATGCAAGGAGTTATCTCCGCAGATACGCAGTATTTT. The rearrangement uses TRBV30 and TRBJ2-3; D unclear. Germline V gene lookup returns CDR1 GTSNPN and CDR2 SVGIG (reference sequence). Trimming left V 4 bases short and J 4 bases short, with 18 bases between. This CDR3 is 15 amino acids long.

This chain links TRBV27 with TRBJ2-3, with 8 bases identical to TRBD2. The CDR3 has 15 amino acids. The V segment lost 6 bases and the J segment 2 bases; nucleotides outside the gene matches: 7. Germline V gene lookup returns CDR1 MNHEY and CDR2 SMNVEV (reference sequence). CDR3 residues: CASSLPGLDTDTQYF. Written as DNA, the CDR3 is TGTGCCAGCAGCCTCCCGGGACTAGACACAGATACGCAGTATTTT.

CDR3 nucleotides: TGCAGCGTTGAAGTGGGGCTTGGCTACACCTTC. Translated, it gives CSVEVGLGYTF. The rearrangement uses TRBV29-1 and TRBJ1-2; TRBD1 is a possible D gene (5 bases). The ends were cut back, 1 base at V and 7 bases at J, with 7 bases in the middle. Germline CDR1 SQVTM, CDR2 ANQGSEA. The CDR3 runs to 11 residues. The whole variable domain, filled in from reference TRBV29-1 and TRBJ1-2, reads SAVISQKPSRDICQRGTSLTIQCQVDSQVTMMFWYRQQPGQSLTLIATANQGSEATYESGFVIDKFPISRPNLTFSTLTVSNMSPEDSSIYLCSVEVGLGYTFGSGTRLTVV.

Only a few counts were recorded for this clone. The chain joins TRBV6-5 to TRBJ1-2; 9 nucleotides agree with TRBD1. V was clipped by 5 bases and J by 6 bases; unmatched bases: 7. CDR3 size: 14 residues. Per germline, CDR1 MNHEY and CDR2 SVGAGI. Here the CDR3 DNA reads TGTGCCAGCAGTGAGGACCGGGACAGGGATGGCTACACCTTC. It codes for CASSEDRDRDGYTF.

The J gene is TRBJ2-5, the V gene TRBV11-3, with D possibly matching TRBD2 (5 bases). The V gene's germline CDR1 is SGHNT and CDR2 YENEEA. The CDR3 spans 15 residues. Between the trimmed V and J ends, which lost 5 bases and 1 base, there was a span of 14 bases. The CDR3 DNA sequence: TGTGCCAGCAGCCCGGGGTCCCGCGGCCAAGAGACCCAGTACTTC. Translating it yields CASSPGSRGQETQYF.

The gene calls are TRBV4-1 and TRBJ2-2, with 7 bases identical to TRBD2. V trimming: 1 base; J trimming: 5 bases; junction bases outside the gene matches: 13. The CDR3 covers 18 residues. From germline, CDR1 is MGHRA and CDR2 YSYEKL. This chain's CDR3 is CASSQGGRLAPVTGELFF. Here the CDR3 DNA reads TGCGCCAGCAGCCAAGGGGGGAGACTAGCCCCCGTTACCGGGGAGCTGTTTTTT.

V gene TRBV7-9 combines with J gene TRBJ1-2, with D perhaps matching TRBD1 (6 bases). Germline CDR1 reads SEHNR; CDR2 reads FQNEAQ (reference sequence). The germline V and J ends were trimmed by 1 base and 7 bases, with 10 bases remaining between them. The CDR3 is 13 amino acids. The CDR3 reads CASSLVRGAGYTF. In DNA, the CDR3 is TGTGCCAGCAGCTTAGTCCGGGGGGCTGGCTACACCTTC.

The V call is TRBV10-3, the J call TRBJ1-1; 8 nucleotides align to TRBD1. CDR1 is ENHRY, CDR2 SYGVKD, per germline. J lost 8 bases, V lost 9 bases, and 17 bases had no gene match. There are 15 residues in the CDR3. DNA for the CDR3: TGTGCCATATCATCAGGGAGTGTGGGACAGGCAGAAGCTTTCTTT. It translates to CAISSGSVGQAEAFF.